The T cell receptor beta chain described here comes from a study of T-cell memory formation after mild COVID-19 (dated by TCRdb to about 2021). Broadly, across the study: Most TCR sequence clusters were specific to one of the two donors. The cohort comprised two young, previously healthy adult volunteers, one female and one male. T-cell clones expanding and contracting after mild COVID-19 in a couple of donors were tracked by longitudinal TCRalpha and TCRbeta repertoire sequencing.

This clonotype was recorded many times. Its antigen remains unidentified. Base qualities were left out, and no much larger clone turns up one base away. TCRdb shows the sequencer as Illumina NovaSeq 6000. TCRalpha and TCRbeta cDNA libraries were built by 5'RACE with constant-segment primers, adding sample barcodes and unique molecular identifiers. Trizol reagent was used to extract RNA from every sample. Library amplification was performed in two PCR steps, and a second sample barcode and Illumina TruSeq adapters were introduced in the second step. Libraries were sequenced on an Illumina NovaSeq with 2 x 150 bp paired-end reads. The original pipeline was this. The reads were demultiplexed and collapsed into UMI-guided consensus sequences using migec v1.2.7. Using mixcr v2.1.11, UMI consensuses were aligned to TRA and TRB V and J templates and then assembled into clonotypes. Expanded or contracted clonotypes were those called significant by both edgeR and NoisET, with noise models trained on biological replicates. For edgeR calls, a false discovery rate-adjusted p below 0.01 and a log2 fold-change threshold of 1 were applied. As an exploratory analysis of dynamics, max-normalized trajectories of the 1000 most abundant clonotypes were examined by PCA with hierarchical clustering. Each responding clone was given a CD4 or CD8 phenotype based on the CD4+ and CD8+ repertoires, which had been sequenced separately. TCRdb redid the processing of the public reads, applying fastp at Q25 and MiXCR, and retained in-frame beta chains. Merged by CDR3 protein, the rows form single entries marked with the most common genes and DNA. The V and J calls come from TCRdb's annotation, not from the publication. In all, the sample holds a few hundred thousand distinct CDR3 sequences, and 20% of those were seen once. Roughly a fifth of the sample is held by the ten biggest clonotypes.

Overall results and qualifications from the work: The study included only a couple of mild cases, and larger cohorts that include severe cases with pre-infection samples were judged to be necessary. Some responding clones were found in pre-infection memory, which suggests that pre-existing cross-reactive memory T cells took part in the SARS-CoV-2 response. From day 15 to 85, contracting clones showed balanced CD4/CD8 phenotypes, whereas a second wave of clones that expanded from day 15 to 37 leaned towards CD4+. SARS-CoV-2 specificity of the second-wave clones peaking on day 37 was not confirmed. Contracting CD4+ clones appeared mostly in the CM and EM memory subsets, whereas CD8+ clones were enriched in EMRA.

PBMCs were isolated by Ficoll-Paque density gradient centrifugation. This TCR was recovered from a man aged 18 to 30 who had mild COVID-19 (a few samples of this study predate the infection). The sample titles of this study are shuffled in the database, so cell type and time point are left out; the donor was told from shared clones. Sequencing was done on a sample of PBMCs or a T cell subset sorted from them (not recorded which).

At the DNA level, the sequence is TGTGCCAGCAGTCAGACAGGGGGCCGGGGCTACACCTTC. Its product reads: CASSQTGGRGYTF. The sequence joins TRBV12-3 or TRBV12-4 to TRBJ1-2; 10 nucleotides in the junction match TRBD1. At the junction V is shortened by 5 bases and J by 8 bases; bases outside the gene matches: 5. Spanning cysteine to phenylalanine, the CDR3 consists of 13 amino acids. Only CDR3 DNA remains: 39 bases, in frame from the first base.